The T cell receptor (beta chain) described here comes from a study of HIV-infected children after antiretroviral therapy interruption. The TCR library was built from RNA with a 3' RACE protocol and unique molecular identifiers. TCRdb processed the 3' RACE reads anew with MiXCR; each CDR3 protein has one entry. The sample records more than 12,000 distinct CDR3 sequences, 3.4% being singletons. V was trimmed by 6 bases and J by 8 bases, leaving 14 bases between them. The germline gives CDR1 KGHSH, CDR2 LQKENI. The CDR3 consists of 14 residues. Overall study results and limits: After treatment interruption started, naive CD4+ CDR3 overlap across time points dropped.

Treatment described: PENTA 11 planned treatment interruption arm or continuous ART arm. Cryopreserved PBMC samples required at least 5 million viable cells. Sorting from thawed PBMCs isolated memory CD8+ CD45RO+ CD45RA- T cells. This clonotype was observed at least ten times. What it binds is unknown. This TCR derives from a pool of human donors with HIV. The source was CD45RO+ CD8+ T cells from PBMCs, pooled from several time points, collected from a donor given antiretroviral therapy, either interrupted or continuous. Subset given: memory CD8+ CD45RO+ CD45RA- T cells. The chain couples TRBV18 to TRBJ1-6, with D possibly being TRBD1 (6 bases). The DNA for the CDR3 is TGTGCCAGCTCGCCGACAGGTTATTATTCACCCCTCCACTTT. This sequence encodes CASSPTGYYSPLHF.